This T cell receptor (beta chain) was observed in a study of cytomegalovirus exposure and HLA in healthy donors. In the PCR, 60 Vbeta and 13 Jbeta primers were used. Measured with immunoSEQ multiplex PCR; TCRdb has only the in-frame clones, and not every one. This sample has 110,000 to 150,000 clones, with around four fifths found just once. V gave up 2 bases and J gave up 2 bases, with 10 bases separating them. CDR1 and CDR2 (germline): MDHEN, SYDVKM. The CDR3 sequence is 15 residues long. The clonotype was recovered from a male donor in good health and CMV-seronegative. The sequenced sample consisted of PBMCs. The rearrangement uses TRBV28 and TRBJ1-3; TRBD1 might be the D (5 bases). The CDR3 DNA is TGTGCCAGCAGTTTAGGGGCAGACCCTGGAAACACCATATATTTT. The encoded protein is CASSLGADPGNTIYF. Combining the CDR3 with reference TRBV28 and TRBJ1-3 gives the whole variable domain DVKVTQSSRYLVKRTGEKVFLECVQDMDHENMFWYRQDPGLGLRLIYFSYDVKMKEKGDIPEGYSVSREKKERFSLILESASTNQTSMYLCASSLGADPGNTIYFGEGSWLTVV.